What follows are 13 T cell receptor beta chains derived from one specimen sequenced in a study of blood T cell repertoires in COVID-19. The table came from immunoSEQ multiplex PCR; TCRdb's copy has only in-frame clones and leaves some out. Counted here are around 320,000 clones, over 75% occurring once; the ten biggest clones make up 7.2%. What was sequenced was peripheral blood. The receptors were gathered from a human donor in a cohort sampled during active COVID-19.

A single count supports this clone. Other DNA sequences of this sample code for an identical CDR3. This chain connects TRBV30 to TRBJ1-1, with TRBD1 identical over 10 bases. CDR3 length: 13 residues. Germline values: CDR1 GTSNPN, CDR2 SVGIG (reference sequence). CDR3 DNA sequence: TGTGCTTGGGACAGGGGAATGAACACTGAAGCTTTCTTT. Translating it yields CAWDRGMNTEAFF.

The chain combines TRBV27 with TRBJ1-5; D is unclear. V dropped 4 bases and J dropped 4 bases, with 20 bases sitting between them. The germline CDR1 and CDR2 sequences are MNHEY and SMNVEV (reference sequence). The CDR3 consists of 17 residues. The CDR3 here is CASSSQKRSLSNQPQHF. Here the CDR3 DNA reads TGTGCCAGCAGTTCACAGAAGAGAAGTCTCTCGAATCAGCCCCAGCATTTT.

This clone was counted a few times. This chain joins TRBV20-1 and TRBJ1-1; 7 bases are a match to TRBD1. In germline, CDR1 is DFQATT, CDR2 SNEGSKA (reference sequence). This CDR3 is built from 11 residues. Trimming cost V 6 bases and J 5 bases; bases outside gene matches: 3. The CDR3 loop reads CSAPQGTEAFF. The CDR3 DNA sequence: TGCAGTGCCCCACAGGGGACTGAAGCTTTCTTT.

This sequence joins TRBV6-2 or TRBV6-3 and TRBJ1-1; D uncertain. Trimming removed 6 bases at V and 1 base at J, with 12 bases between. Per the germline V gene, CDR1 is MNHEY and CDR2 is SVGEGT. The CDR3 runs to 14 residues. CDR3 region: CASSRLNSNTEAFF. In DNA, the CDR3 is TGTGCCAGCAGCCGACTGAACTCGAACACTGAAGCTTTCTTT.

This clone appeared a single time. The V and J genes are TRBV28 and TRBJ2-1; a weak D match, TRBD2 (6 bases). This CDR3 is built from 16 residues. Germline V gene lookup returns CDR1 MDHEN and CDR2 SYDVKM. V lost 5 bases and J 12 bases, leaving 26 bases between the germline ends. The CDR3 reads CASSPNPGLGTMRQFF. CDR3 nucleotides: TGTGCCAGCAGTCCAAATCCGGGACTGGGTACAATGAGGCAGTTCTTC.

The rearrangement links TRBV20-1 to TRBJ2-2, with D hard to call. This CDR3 region has 11 residues. V lost 5 bases to trimming and J lost 4 bases, with 5 bases between them. Germline CDR1 reads DFQATT; CDR2 reads SNEGSKA (reference sequence). CDR3 sequence: CSAPLTGELFF. CDR3 nucleotides: TGCAGTGCTCCCCTCACCGGGGAGCTGTTTTTT.

The rearrangement links TRBV7-2 to TRBJ2-7; D not certain. The CDR3 is made up of 11 amino acids. Germline CDR1 SGHTA, CDR2 FQGNSA. Deletions cut 4 bases from V and 4 bases from J, with 5 bases between. CDR3 sequence: CASSSRYEQYF. In nucleotides, the CDR3 is TGTGCCAGCAGCTCCAGATACGAGCAGTACTTC. The full variable domain, in which reference TRBV7-2 and TRBJ2-7 provide the parts outside the CDR3, is GAGVSQSPSNKVTEKGKDVELRCDPISGHTALYWYRQSLGQGLEFLIYFQGNSAPDKSGLPSDRFSAERTGGSVSTLTIQRTQQEDSAVYLCASSSRYEQYFGPGTRLTVT.

The genes are TRBV9 and TRBJ2-3; 14 bases align to TRBD2. The CDR3 contains 16 residues. Unmatched junction bases numbered 1, after V lost 0 bases and J lost 4 bases. The germline V gene encodes CDR1 SGDLS and CDR2 YYNGEE. The CDR3 nucleotides are TGTGCCAGCAGCGTAGGGGGACTAGCGGGGGCAGATACGCAGTATTTT. Its translation: CASSVGGLAGADTQYF.

This chain connects TRBV4-1 to TRBJ2-5; 9 positions agree with TRBD1. Germline V gene lookup returns CDR1 MGHRA and CDR2 YSYEKL. The CDR3 covers 17 residues. V lost 1 base, J lost 5 bases, and 11 bases stayed unmatched. CDR3 region: CASSQVTRQGGGETQYF. DNA of the CDR3: TGCGCCAGCAGCCAAGTGACGAGACAGGGGGGCGGGGAGACCCAGTACTTC.

This clone was counted only a few times. The V call is TRBV19, the J call TRBJ2-4, with D possibly TRBD2 on 6 matching bases. CDR3 size: 15 residues. Germline-derived CDR1 and CDR2 are LNHDA and SQIVND (reference sequence). Trimming took 1 base from V and 0 from J, leaving 7 bases between them. CDR3 region: CASSIGAGAKNIQYF. CDR3 coding DNA: TGTGCCAGTAGTATAGGAGCGGGAGCCAAAAACATTCAGTACTTC.

As for this clone: The sample carries other DNA sequences with the same CDR3. The V and J genes are TRBV5-1 and TRBJ1-6; TRBD1 aligns across 7 bases. CDR1 is SGHRS, CDR2 YFSETQ, per germline. V lost 4 bases to trimming and J lost 13 bases; unmatched junction nucleotides: 5. The CDR3 length is 12 residues. The DNA of the CDR3 is TGCGCCAGCAGCGAGACAGGGTCCCCCCTCCACTTT. Translated: CASSETGSPLHF.

The CDR3 DNA is TGTGCCAGCAGCTTTGGGCAGGGAGAAGCTTTCTTT. This encodes CASSFGQGEAFF. The V gene is TRBV3-1 (or the pseudogene TRBV3-2), the J gene TRBJ1-1; tentative D call: TRBD1 (5 bases). V lost 5 bases and J 8 bases, leaving 12 bases between the germline ends. In germline, CDR1 is LGHDT, CDR2 YNNKEL (reference sequence). The CDR3 is 12 residues long.

This clone was recorded once. The chain has TRBV4-1 and TRBJ1-3; D is uncertain. CDR3 size: 15 residues. Per germline, CDR1 MGHRA and CDR2 YSYEKL. V was shortened by 5 bases and J by 1 base, with 12 bases between the two germline ends. CDR3 sequence reads: CASSSLGVSGNTIYF. For the CDR3, the DNA is TGCGCCAGCAGCTCCCTCGGGGTGTCTGGAAACACCATATATTTT.